The 11 T cell receptor beta chains given below trace back to one sample, sequenced in a study of blood T cell repertoires in COVID-19. Method: immunoSEQ multiplex PCR; TCRdb's copy keeps in-frame clones and lacks some. The table records some 260,000 clones, just under 85% of them present only once. Sample: peripheral blood. The receptors derive from an elderly man with acute or convalescent COVID-19.

V is TRBV27 and J is TRBJ2-7; weak D call: TRBD2 (6 bases). Germline CDR1 and CDR2: MNHEY and SMNVEV (reference sequence). This CDR3 spans 17 amino acids. Trimming took off 7 bases at V and 2 bases at J, with 24 bases between the two ends. The CDR3 region is CASTPLTRGSSPYEQYF. CDR3 nucleotides: TGTGCCAGCACCCCCCTAACCCGGGGGTCTTCCCCCTACGAGCAGTACTTC.

The rearrangement joins TRBV18 to TRBJ2-7; 9 nucleotides align to TRBD1. The V and J ends lost 2 bases and 6 bases, in that order; junction bases with no gene match: 11. CDR3 length: 16 residues. CDR1 and CDR2 from the germline V gene are KGHSH and LQKENI. CDR3 sequence: CASSPALIQGAGEQYF. Written as DNA, the CDR3 is TGTGCCAGCTCACCAGCGCTTATACAGGGGGCAGGCGAGCAGTACTTC.

J is TRBJ2-3 and V is TRBV24-1, with TRBD1 matching over 8 bases. Germline V lookup: CDR1 KGHDR, CDR2 SFDVKD. With 2 bases clipped from V and 0 bases from J, the junction kept 6 bases outside the gene matches. The CDR3 runs to 17 residues. CDR3: CATSDSDRGESTDTQYF. The CDR3 DNA reads TGTGCCACCAGTGATTCCGACAGGGGCGAAAGCACAGATACGCAGTATTTT.

The rearrangement links TRBV28 to TRBJ1-3; D remains ambiguous. Germline V gene sequence: CDR1 MDHEN, CDR2 SYDVKM. The V and J ends lost 3 bases and 4 bases respectively, with 7 bases between them. The CDR3 loop spans 13 amino acids. CDR3 protein: CASSFSGGNTIYF. The CDR3 coding sequence is TGTGCCAGCAGTTTTAGCGGCGGAAACACCATATATTTT.

A note on this clone: One end of the junction does not line up with germline, which may come from a read error. The rearrangement joins TRBV5-1 to TRBJ1-1; 8 bases fit TRBD1. Per the germline V gene, CDR1 is SGHRS and CDR2 is YFSETQ. This CDR3 has 14 amino acids. CDR3 residues: CASSFQGTGESGVF. In DNA form, the CDR3 reads TGCGCCAGCAGCTTCCAAGGGACAGGAGAATCAGGGGTCTTT.

The rearrangement joins TRBV7-3 to TRBJ2-7; tentatively, D is TRBD1 (5 bases). The CDR3 is 14 residues long. The V gene's germline CDR1 is SGHTA and CDR2 FQGTGA. Trimming pared 5 bases from V and 6 bases from J, leaving 17 bases between. CDR3 region: CASSLSSTVTEQYF. The CDR3 region has the DNA TGTGCCAGCAGCCTATCATCGACAGTGACCGAGCAGTACTTC. The whole variable domain, remainder taken from reference TRBV7-3 and TRBJ2-7, is GAGVSQTPSNKVTEKGKYVELRCDPISGHTALYWYRQSLGQGPEFLIYFQGTGAADDSGLPNDRFFAVRPEGSVSTLKIQRTERGDSAVYLCASSLSSTVTEQYFGPGTRLTVT.

This sequence joins TRBV19 and TRBJ2-3, with 10 bases fitting TRBD1. The germline V gene has CDR1 LNHDA and CDR2 SQIVND (reference sequence). The CDR3 runs to 13 residues. V dropped 7 bases and J dropped 3; count of bases not matched to a gene: 1. This CDR3 reads CASKGQGTDTQYF. The CDR3 nucleotides are TGTGCCAGTAAGGGACAGGGGACAGATACGCAGTATTTT.

This clone was seen a few times. The CDR3 coding sequence is TGTGCCAGCAGCTTACGGGGAAACACCATATATTTT. Amino acid sequence: CASSLRGNTIYF. The chain is built from TRBV7-2 and TRBJ1-3; no firm D call. CDR1 is SGHTA, CDR2 FQGNSA, per germline. CDR3 length: 12 residues. Deletions cut 2 bases from V and 4 bases from J, with 3 bases between.

V and J are TRBV5-1 and TRBJ1-1; D gene unclear. CDR1 is SGHRS, CDR2 YFSETQ, per germline. CDR3 length equals 13 residues. Deletions cut 2 bases from V and 4 bases from J, with 9 bases between. The CDR3 sequence is CASSLTSSTEAFF. The CDR3, as DNA: TGCGCCAGCAGCTTAACTTCCTCCACTGAAGCTTTCTTT. The whole variable domain, filled in from reference TRBV5-1 and TRBJ1-1, reads KAGVTQTPRYLIKTRGQQVTLSCSPISGHRSVSWYQQTPGQGLQFLFEYFSETQRNKGNFPGRFSGRQFSNSRSEMNVSTLELGDSALYLCASSLTSSTEAFFGQGTRLTVV.

The V gene is TRBV6-2 or TRBV6-3, the J gene TRBJ2-4, with TRBD2 as a possible D gene (5 bases). The V end was cut by 4 bases, the J end by 9 bases, with 19 bases between. Looked up from germline, CDR1 is MNHEY and CDR2 is SVGEGT. CDR3 size: 15 residues. The CDR3 loop reads CASSWLAAGLSIQYF. In nucleotides, the CDR3 is TGTGCCAGCAGTTGGTTGGCGGCGGGTTTGTCCATTCAGTACTTC.

V is TRBV5-1 and J is TRBJ2-7; the D gene is possibly TRBD2 (7 bases). This CDR3 has 16 amino acids. CDR1 is SGHRS and CDR2 is YFSETQ in the germline V gene. With 0 bases removed from V and 6 bases from J, the gap between germline ends came to 19 bases. CDR3 in amino acids: CASSLDVNGGRGEQYF. In DNA form, the CDR3 reads TGCGCCAGCAGCTTGGACGTTAACGGGGGGCGAGGCGAGCAGTACTTC.